This entry lists 10 T cell receptor beta chains sequenced from one sample in a study of T cell responses to AZD1222 COVID-19 vaccine. Measured with immunoSEQ multiplex PCR; TCRdb has only the in-frame clones, and not every one. The sample comprises about 120,000 clones, 70% to 90% of which are singletons, and about 3% rests with the top ten. The sample consisted of peripheral blood, taken 28 days after the second AZD1222 dose. Every receptor here comes from an adult who received the AZD1222 COVID-19 vaccine.

There are a few counts of this clone. The chain joins TRBV28 to TRBJ1-2; D is perhaps TRBD1 (5 bases). Germline CDR1 reads MDHEN; CDR2 reads SYDVKM. Trimming left V 7 bases short and J 7 bases short, with 16 bases between. This CDR3 contains 13 residues. The DNA for the CDR3 is TGTGCCAGCAACGGGGGAAAGTGGTTTGGCTACACCTTC. Translating gives CASNGGKWFGYTF.

This clone has just a few counts. The V call is TRBV15, the J call TRBJ2-7; D is unresolved. The V gene's germline CDR1 is LNHNV and CDR2 YYDKDF (reference sequence). V lost 1 base and J 0 bases, leaving 7 bases between the germline ends. CDR3 length: 14 amino acids. CDR3 amino acids: CATSRVDGSYEQYF. The CDR3 DNA reads TGTGCCACCAGCAGAGTTGACGGCTCCTACGAGCAGTACTTC.

The V gene is TRBV27, the J gene TRBJ1-6; D uncertain. Between the trimmed V and J ends, which lost 3 bases and 7 bases, there was a span of 13 bases. The CDR3 is 15 amino acids. Germline V CDR1 and CDR2: MNHEY, SMNVEV (reference sequence). The CDR3 DNA follows: TGTGCCAGCAGTTTTTGGACTCCAGAAAATTCACCCCTCCACTTT. It encodes CASSFWTPENSPLHF.

The V and J genes are TRBV29-1 and TRBJ2-3; 13 bases align to TRBD2. The CDR3 length is 14 residues. CDR1 is SQVTM, CDR2 ANQGSEA, per germline. V was pared by 4 bases and J by 6 bases, with 4 bases of the junction left unmatched. The CDR3: CSVVLAGGRDTQYF. CDR3 DNA sequence: TGCAGCGTTGTACTAGCGGGGGGGCGGGATACGCAGTATTTT.

The chain links TRBV7-9 to TRBJ2-1, with unresolved D. Per the germline V gene, CDR1 is SEHNR and CDR2 is FQNEAQ (reference sequence). V was cut by 2 bases and J by 7 bases, with 6 bases left in between. The CDR3 totals 12 residues. Written as DNA, the CDR3 is TGTGCCAGCAGCTTAAAAGGAAATGAGCAGTTCTTC. It is translated as CASSLKGNEQFF.

This clone has only one observation. This chain connects TRBV11-2 to TRBJ1-5; TRBD1 matches at 7 bases. The germline V gene encodes CDR1 SGHAT and CDR2 FQNNGV. The V gene end was trimmed by 1 base and the J gene end by 2 bases; junction bases not matched to a gene: 8. CDR3 length: 17 amino acids. CDR3 DNA: TGTGCCAGCAGCTTAGGAACGACAGGGTACGGCAATCAGCCCCAGCATTTT. It encodes CASSLGTTGYGNQPQHF. The whole variable domain, filled in from reference TRBV11-2 and TRBJ1-5, reads EAGVAQSPRYKIIEKRQSVAFWCNPISGHATLYWYQQILGQGPKLLIQFQNNGVVDDSQLPKDRFSAERLKGVDSTLKIQPAKLEDSAVYLCASSLGTTGYGNQPQHFGDGTRLSIL.

J is TRBJ1-1 and V is TRBV19, with 7 bases lining up with TRBD1. CDR1 LNHDA and CDR2 SQIVND come from the germline V gene (reference sequence). This CDR3 spans 15 amino acids. J was trimmed by 6 bases and V by 5 bases; bases with no gene match: 12. The CDR3 DNA is TGTGCCAGTAGTCTCCGCGACAGGGTAGTGGCTGAAGCTTTCTTT. It translates to CASSLRDRVVAEAFF.

The rearrangement joins TRBV9 to TRBJ2-3; 10 nucleotides align to TRBD2. After removal of 1 base from V and 6 bases from J, the junction contained 11 bases not matched to a gene. The CDR3 is 17 residues long. Germline loops: CDR1 SGDLS, CDR2 YYNGEE. DNA for the CDR3: TGTGCCAGCAGCGTACAAGGGCTAGCGGGGGTTGGGGATACGCAGTATTTT. Translated, it gives CASSVQGLAGVGDTQYF.

The chain's CDR3 is CASSNRQGSRDTGELFF. In DNA, the CDR3 is TGTGCCAGTAGTAACCGACAGGGGTCACGAGACACCGGGGAGCTGTTTTTT. This sequence joins TRBV19 and TRBJ2-2; TRBD1 matches at 8 bases. Trimming at V came to 4 bases and at J to 3 bases, leaving 10 bases not matched to a gene. This CDR3 is built from 17 residues. Germline assignment: CDR1 LNHDA and CDR2 SQIVND (reference sequence). Filled out from reference TRBV19 and TRBJ2-2, the complete variable domain reads DGGITQSPKYLFRKEGQNVTLSCEQNLNHDAMYWYRQDPGQGLRLIYYSQIVNDFQKGDIAEGYSVSREKKESFPLTVTSAQKNPTAFYLCASSNRQGSRDTGELFFGEGSRLTVL.

The CDR3 here is CASSLSFSRKETQYF. In nucleotides, the CDR3 is TGTGCCAGCAGCTTAAGTTTCTCCCGGAAAGAGACCCAGTACTTC. V gene TRBV7-2 combines with J gene TRBJ2-5; D is unclear. Germline lookup yields CDR1 SGHTA and CDR2 FQGNSA. V shed 2 bases and J shed 3 bases, with 13 bases lying between them. The CDR3 runs 15 residues. Filled out from reference TRBV7-2 and TRBJ2-5, the complete variable domain reads GAGVSQSPSNKVTEKGKDVELRCDPISGHTALYWYRQSLGQGLEFLIYFQGNSAPDKSGLPSDRFSAERTGGSVSTLTIQRTQQEDSAVYLCASSLSFSRKETQYFGPGTRLLVL.